The 5 T cell receptor beta chains below all came from one sample that was sequenced in a study of cytomegalovirus exposure and HLA in healthy donors. PCR amplification relied on 60 Vbeta primers (plus 13 Jbeta primers). Profiling relied on immunoSEQ multiplex PCR, and the TCRdb table lists in-frame clones only, not all of them. The data show 80,000 to 100,000 clones, with about four fifths seen just once and about 7.3% held by the top ten. The sample comprised PBMCs. These receptors came from a man between 25 and 39 years old in good health and CMV-seronegative.

The rearrangement links TRBV4-2 to TRBJ2-1; D perhaps matches TRBD1 (5 bases). CDR1 is LGHNA and CDR2 is YNFKEQ in the germline V gene. This CDR3 spans 16 amino acids. V was pared by 0 bases and J by 7 bases, with 16 bases between. The CDR3 spells CASSQDPPAGANEQFF. DNA for the CDR3: TGTGCCAGCAGCCAAGATCCCCCGGCTGGGGCTAATGAGCAGTTCTTC.

This clone was counted only a few times. This chain connects TRBV6-5 to TRBJ1-5; 7 bases line up with TRBD1. The length of the CDR3 is 13 residues. The germline CDR1 and CDR2 sequences are MNHEY and SVGAGI. V shed 6 bases, J shed 4 bases, and the junction held 3 bases outside the gene matches. CDR3 coding DNA: TGTGCCAGCAGACAGGGGACTAATCAGCCCCAGCATTTT. Its protein is CASRQGTNQPQHF.

The rearrangement uses TRBV14 and TRBJ2-7; D is perhaps TRBD2 (6 bases). CDR1 SGHDN and CDR2 FVKESK come from the germline V gene. V dropped 4 bases and J dropped 5 bases, with 18 bases sitting between them. The CDR3 loop spans 15 amino acids. CDR3 region: CASSLLGGELDEQYF. DNA of the CDR3: TGTGCCAGCAGCCTTCTCGGCGGGGAGCTGGACGAGCAGTACTTC.

CDR3 sequence: CASSYPQVQAFSPLHF. CDR3 in DNA: TGTGCCAGCAGCTACCCGCAGGTCCAAGCCTTTTCACCCCTCCACTTT. The chain is built from TRBV21-1 and TRBJ1-6; whether TRBD1, the table's D call, matches the DNA was not checked. TRBV21-1 is recorded as a pseudogene. The CDR3 has 16 amino acids.

The rearrangement links TRBV5-1 to TRBJ1-3, with TRBD1 matching over 9 bases. Germline V lookup: CDR1 SGHRS, CDR2 YFSETQ. The length of the CDR3 is 14 residues. J was trimmed by 4 bases and V by 4 bases; bases with no gene match: 3. This chain's CDR3 is CASSRTGEGNTIYF. The CDR3, as DNA: TGCGCCAGCAGCCGGACAGGGGAAGGAAACACCATATATTTT.